This T cell receptor beta chain came from a study of preoperative IRX-2 immunotherapy in early breast cancer. Remarks on this clone: The sample holds other DNA sequences that translate to the same CDR3.

Treatment indicated: preoperative locoregional IRX-2 cytokine immunotherapy. This phase Ib study tested locoregional IRX-2 cytokine immunotherapy given before surgery. Only in-frame clones appear in the TCRdb table, and some are missing; sequencing was by immunoSEQ multiplex PCR. Here the sample spans approximately 96,000 clones, just over 85% being singletons. Germline CDR1 is SGHRS and CDR2 is YFSETQ. Unmatched junction bases numbered 3, after V lost 0 bases and J lost 3 bases. The CDR3 loop spans 14 amino acids. The chain carries TRBV5-1 and TRBJ2-7; 7 bases agree with TRBD2. The sequence was collected from a human donor with breast cancer. Sample: tumor tissue, taken after IRX-2 immunotherapy. CDR3: CASSLEGGFYEQYF. The CDR3 DNA sequence: TGCGCCAGCAGCTTGGAGGGAGGGTTCTACGAGCAGTACTTC.